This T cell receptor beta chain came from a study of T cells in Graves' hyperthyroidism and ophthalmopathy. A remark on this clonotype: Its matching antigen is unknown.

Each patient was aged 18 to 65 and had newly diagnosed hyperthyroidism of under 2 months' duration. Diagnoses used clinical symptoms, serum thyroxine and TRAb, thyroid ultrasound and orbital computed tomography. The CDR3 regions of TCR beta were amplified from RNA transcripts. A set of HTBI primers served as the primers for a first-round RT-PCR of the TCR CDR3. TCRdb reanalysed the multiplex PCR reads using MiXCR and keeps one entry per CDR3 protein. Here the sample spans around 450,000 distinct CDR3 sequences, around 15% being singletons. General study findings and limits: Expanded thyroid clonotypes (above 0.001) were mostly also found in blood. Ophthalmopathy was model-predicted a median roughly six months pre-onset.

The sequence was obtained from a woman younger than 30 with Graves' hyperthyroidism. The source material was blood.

This chain's CDR3 is CSARDILAGDTGELFF. In nucleotides, the CDR3 is TGCAGTGCTAGAGATATACTAGCGGGAGACACCGGGGAGCTGTTTTTT. The V and J genes are TRBV20-1 and TRBJ2-2, with TRBD2 matching 11 bases. The V and J ends lost 0 bases and 3 bases, in that order; junction bases with no gene match: 3. The CDR3 loop spans 16 amino acids. Germline CDR1 and CDR2: DFQATT and SNEGSKA (reference sequence).